This is a list of T cell receptor beta chains from one sample in a study of blood T cell repertoires in COVID-19. This table comes from immunoSEQ multiplex PCR, and its TCRdb copy is limited to in-frame clones, with some not included. Among 130,000 to 150,000 clones listed, 75% to 85% were seen once. Sequencing was done on a sample of peripheral blood. These receptor sequences come from a man in his sixties with acute or convalescent COVID-19. Each CDR3 is given with its conserved first and last residue. D genes are given only for firm matches. Some rows have no size entry. The others give once, few or many, or a class for an expanded clone.

v_gene	j_gene	d_gene	abundance	CDR3nt	CDR3aa
TRBV6-1	TRBJ1-6	TRBD1	-	TGTGCCAGCAGTGAAGTAGGGGGCTGGAATTCACCCCTCCACTTT	CASSEVGGWNSPLHF
TRBV5-1	TRBJ1-6	-	-	TGCGCCAGCAGCTGGACTCCCCCTTCGGAGAATTCACCCCTCCACTTT	CASSWTPPSENSPLHF
TRBV3-1/TRBV3-2	TRBJ2-6	-	-	TGTGCCAGCAGTGGGGGCCCCGGCTCTGGGGCCAACGTCCTGACTTTC	CASSGGPGSGANVLTF
TRBV4-2	TRBJ1-6	-	-	TGTGCCAGCAGCCACCAGGGACTTTCAAGGGGTTCACCCCTCCACTTT	CASSHQGLSRGSPLHF
TRBV10-1	TRBJ2-3	TRBD2	-	TGCGCCAGCAGTGAGTCGCCTAGCGGGATATCAGATACGCAGTATTTT	CASSESPSGISDTQYF
TRBV15	TRBJ1-3	-	-	TGTGCCACCAGCACGGGGGGCGGAAACACCATATATTTT	CATSTGGGNTIYF
TRBV10-3	TRBJ2-7	TRBD2	-	TGTGCCATCAGTGAGAGACTAGCGGGAGAGAACGAGCAGTACTTC	CAISERLAGENEQYF
TRBV12-3/TRBV12-4	TRBJ1-2	-	-	TGTGCCAGCAGTTTGGAGGGGTATGGCTACACCTTC	CASSLEGYGYTF
TRBV2	TRBJ2-3	TRBD1	-	TGTGCCAGCAGGGCTACCGGGACAGGGAGCACAGATACGCAGTATTTT	CASRATGTGSTDTQYF
TRBV10-2	TRBJ2-1	TRBD2	-	TGCGCCAGCAGCCTCGGACTAGCGGGAGTGAATGAGCAGTTCTTC	CASSLGLAGVNEQFF
TRBV7-6	TRBJ1-2	TRBD1	-	TGTGCCAGCAGCTCCGGGACAGGGAACTATGGCTACACCTTC	CASSSGTGNYGYTF
TRBV7-8	TRBJ2-1	-	-	TGTGCCAGCAGCCAAAAATCTAATGAGCAGTTCTTC	CASSQKSNEQFF
TRBV6-5	TRBJ2-7	-	-	TGTGCCAGCAGTTACTCGGGGGCTAGCCTTTACTACGAGCAGTACTTC	CASSYSGASLYYEQYF
TRBV10-3	TRBJ2-3	-	-	TGTGCCATCAATCAGAAACGGGACAAGCTCACAGATACGCAGTATTTT	CAINQKRDKLTDTQYF
TRBV7-8	TRBJ2-1	TRBD2	-	TGTGCCAGCAGCTTAGGTGGACTAGCTAAATATGAGCAGTTCTTC	CASSLGGLAKYEQFF
TRBV27	TRBJ1-2	TRBD1	few	TGTGCCAGCAGTACGCCGGGACAGGGGTTTGGCTACACCTTC	CASSTPGQGFGYTF
TRBV6-5	TRBJ2-7	-	-	TGTGCCAGCAGTTACTCGCACGGTTCCTACGAGCAGTACTTC	CASSYSHGSYEQYF
TRBV4-2	TRBJ2-7	-	few	TGTGCCAGCAGCCAAGGGGACCTAGCGACAACCTACGAGCAGTACTTC	CASSQGDLATTYEQYF
TRBV11-2	TRBJ2-1	TRBD2	-	TGTGCCAGCAGCTCTCTAGCGGTATACAATGAGCAGTTCTTC	CASSSLAVYNEQFF
TRBV7-2	TRBJ2-7	TRBD1	many	TGTGCCAGCACATTGAACAGGGGGCGCGAGCAGTACTTC	CASTLNRGREQYF
TRBV5-1	TRBJ2-5	TRBD1	-	TGCGCCAGCAGCGGGACAGGGGGGGCACAAGAGACCCAGTACTTC	CASSGTGGAQETQYF
TRBV4-1	TRBJ1-1	TRBD1	-	TGCGCCAGCAGCCATAAGGGGGCAGCTGAAGCTTTCTTT	CASSHKGAAEAFF
TRBV14	TRBJ2-4	-	-	TGTGCCAGCGGTAGCAGCCCCGGGTACATTCAGTACTTC	CASGSSPGYIQYF
TRBV27	TRBJ2-7	-	-	TGTGCCAGCAGTTGGACAGCCGCCCACTCCTACGAGCAGTACTTC	CASSWTAAHSYEQYF
TRBV27	TRBJ2-3	TRBD2	-	TGTGCCAGCAACAAGCTAGCGGGGATCACAGATACGCAGTATTTT	CASNKLAGITDTQYF
TRBV2	TRBJ2-5	TRBD1	-	TGTGCCAGCAGTGAACTGGGACAGGGGGAGACCCAGTACTTC	CASSELGQGETQYF